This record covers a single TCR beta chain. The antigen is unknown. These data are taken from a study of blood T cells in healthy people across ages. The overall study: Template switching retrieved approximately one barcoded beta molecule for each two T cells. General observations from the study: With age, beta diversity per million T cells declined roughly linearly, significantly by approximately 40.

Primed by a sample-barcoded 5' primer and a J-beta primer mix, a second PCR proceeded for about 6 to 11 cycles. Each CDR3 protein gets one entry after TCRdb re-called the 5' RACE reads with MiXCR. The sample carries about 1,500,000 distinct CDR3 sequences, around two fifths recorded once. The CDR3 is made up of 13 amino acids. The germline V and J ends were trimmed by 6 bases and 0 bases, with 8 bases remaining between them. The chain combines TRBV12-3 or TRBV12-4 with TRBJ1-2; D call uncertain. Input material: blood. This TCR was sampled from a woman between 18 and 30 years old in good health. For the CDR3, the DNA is TGTGCCAGCAGACCGACAACTAACTATGGCTACACCTTC. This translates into CASRPTTNYGYTF.